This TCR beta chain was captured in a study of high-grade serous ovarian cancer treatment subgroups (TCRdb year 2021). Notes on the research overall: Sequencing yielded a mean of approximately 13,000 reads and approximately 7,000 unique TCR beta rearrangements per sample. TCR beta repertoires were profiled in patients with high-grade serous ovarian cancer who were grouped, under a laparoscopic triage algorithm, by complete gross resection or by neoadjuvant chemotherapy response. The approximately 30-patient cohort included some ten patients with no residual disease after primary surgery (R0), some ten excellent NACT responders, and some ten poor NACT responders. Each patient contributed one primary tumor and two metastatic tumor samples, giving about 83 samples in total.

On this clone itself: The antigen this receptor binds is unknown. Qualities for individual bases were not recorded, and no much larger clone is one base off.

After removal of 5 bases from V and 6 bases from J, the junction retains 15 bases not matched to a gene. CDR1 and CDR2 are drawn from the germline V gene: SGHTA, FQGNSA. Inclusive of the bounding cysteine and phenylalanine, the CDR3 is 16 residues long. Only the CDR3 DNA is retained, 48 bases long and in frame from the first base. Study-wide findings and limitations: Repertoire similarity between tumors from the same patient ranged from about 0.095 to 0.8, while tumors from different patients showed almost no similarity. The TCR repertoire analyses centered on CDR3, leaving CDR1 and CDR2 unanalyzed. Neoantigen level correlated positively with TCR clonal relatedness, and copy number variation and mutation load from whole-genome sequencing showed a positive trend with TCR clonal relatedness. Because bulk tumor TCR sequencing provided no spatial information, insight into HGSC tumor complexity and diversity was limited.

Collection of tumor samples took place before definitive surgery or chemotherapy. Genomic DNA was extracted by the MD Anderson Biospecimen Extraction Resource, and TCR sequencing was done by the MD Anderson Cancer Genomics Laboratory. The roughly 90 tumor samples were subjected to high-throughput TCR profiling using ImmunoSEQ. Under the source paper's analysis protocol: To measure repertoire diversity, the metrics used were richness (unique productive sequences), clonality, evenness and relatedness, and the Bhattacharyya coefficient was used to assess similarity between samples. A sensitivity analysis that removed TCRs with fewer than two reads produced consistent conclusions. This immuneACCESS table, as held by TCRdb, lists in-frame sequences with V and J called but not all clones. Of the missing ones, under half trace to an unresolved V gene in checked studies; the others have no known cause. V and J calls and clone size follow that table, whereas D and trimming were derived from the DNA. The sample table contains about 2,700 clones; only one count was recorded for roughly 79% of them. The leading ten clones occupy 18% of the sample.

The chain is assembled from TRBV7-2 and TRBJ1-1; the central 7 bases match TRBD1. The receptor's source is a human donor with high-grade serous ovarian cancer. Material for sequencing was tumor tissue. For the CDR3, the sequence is CASSATAGGGNPEAFF. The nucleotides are TGTGCCAGCAGCGCGACCGCAGGGGGGGGAAACCCTGAAGCTTTCTTT.